The 27 T cell receptor beta chains in this list originate from one sample, sequenced in a study of CD8+CD57+ T cells in acquired aplastic anemia. CD8+CD57+ cell expansion had been shown by flow cytometry in patients chosen for sequencing. Investigators profiled TCR beta VDJ and CDR3 from genomic DNA template. MiXCR, run by TCRdb on the reads, gives a single entry per CDR3 protein. The sample carries 50,000 to 65,000 distinct CDR3 sequences, 55% to 70% recorded once. The specimen was sorted CD4+, CD8+, or CD8+CD57+ T cells (not recorded which) from PBMCs. The receptors originated from a human donor with aplastic anemia.

This clonotype was detected many times. V gene TRBV11-2 combines with J gene TRBJ1-5; D might be TRBD1 (5 bases). CDR1 is SGHAT, CDR2 FQNNGV, per germline. The germline V and J ends were trimmed by 3 bases and 7 bases, with 10 bases remaining between them. The CDR3 has 13 residues. The CDR3 coding sequence is TGTGCCAGCAGCTTGGAGTGGGGGCAGCCCCAGCATTTT. Translation: CASSLEWGQPQHF. Using reference TRBV11-2 and TRBJ1-5 for the parts outside the CDR3, the full variable domain is EAGVAQSPRYKIIEKRQSVAFWCNPISGHATLYWYQQILGQGPKLLIQFQNNGVVDDSQLPKDRFSAERLKGVDSTLKIQPAKLEDSAVYLCASSLEWGQPQHFGDGTRLSIL.

In this sample, this clonotype turned up once. This chain connects TRBV29-1 to TRBJ2-7; D is ambiguous. Germline values: CDR1 SQVTM, CDR2 ANQGSEA. The CDR3 totals 11 residues. The V gene lost 6 bases and the J gene lost 2 bases, with 8 bases spanning the gap. The CDR3 bases are TGCAGCGTATTTGGGGCCTACGAGCAGTACTTC. Its protein product is CSVFGAYEQYF.

This clonotype was found many times. V and J are TRBV5-6 and TRBJ2-1; the match to TRBD2 covers 10 bases. The CDR3 contains 15 residues. Germline V gives CDR1 SGHDT, CDR2 YYEEEE. V gave up 4 bases and J gave up 6 bases; unmatched junction bases: 7. In DNA form, the CDR3 reads TGTGCCAGCAGCCCTAGGACTAGCGGAAGCAATGAGCAGTTCTTC. Translating gives CASSPRTSGSNEQFF.

This chain connects TRBV29-1 to TRBJ1-1; D not resolved. V lost 7 bases and J 0 bases, leaving 6 bases between the germline ends. The CDR3 runs to 11 residues. Germline V lookup: CDR1 SQVTM, CDR2 ANQGSEA. The CDR3 region has the DNA TGCAGCGACCGGGTGAACACTGAAGCTTTCTTT. Translated: CSDRVNTEAFF.

Sample share makes this clonotype medium-sized. This chain joins TRBV7-6 and TRBJ2-7; tentatively, D is TRBD2 (5 bases). Germline loops: CDR1 SGHVS, CDR2 FNYEAQ. V was clipped by 4 bases and J by 3 bases, with 16 bases between them. The CDR3 contains 15 residues. The CDR3 DNA sequence: TGTGCCAGCAGCTCGAGTGAGGGTAAAGTCTACGAGCAGTACTTC. It encodes CASSSSEGKVYEQYF.

At least ten counts were recorded for this clonotype. The rearrangement links TRBV6-1 to TRBJ2-5; 8 bases are a match to TRBD1. V dropped 5 bases and J dropped 10; count of bases not matched to a gene: 6. The CDR3 is 12 amino acids. From germline, CDR1 is MNHNS and CDR2 SASEGT. The CDR3, as DNA: TGTGCCAGCAGTCTTGGACAGGGCAACCAGTACTTC. It specifies CASSLGQGNQYF.

This chain connects TRBV29-1 to TRBJ2-7, with D possibly matching TRBD2 (5 bases). The length of the CDR3 is 11 residues. Germline CDR1 SQVTM, CDR2 ANQGSEA. V dropped 6 bases and J dropped 6 bases, with 12 bases sitting between them. The CDR3 is CSVRGRREQYF. CDR3 in DNA: TGCAGCGTCCGAGGGCGTCGCGAGCAGTACTTC.

The chain links TRBV15 to TRBJ2-5; 8 nucleotides line up with TRBD2. The CDR3 loop spans 15 amino acids. Trimming cost V 0 bases and J 4 bases; bases outside gene matches: 4. CDR1 is LNHNV, CDR2 YYDKDF, per germline (reference sequence). The CDR3 is CATSRDSGVGETQYF. In DNA form, the CDR3 reads TGTGCCACCAGCAGAGATAGCGGGGTGGGAGAGACCCAGTACTTC.

To note about this clonotype: Just one base apart from a much larger clone, this may be a read error. V usage is TRBV6-1 and J usage is TRBJ1-4, with D unclear. Germline V CDR1 and CDR2: MNHNS, SASEGT. The CDR3 runs to 12 residues. V was cut by 6 bases and J by 7 bases, with 9 bases left in between. The CDR3 DNA reads TGTGCCAGCAGCGGTTGGGGTGAAAAACTGTTTTTT. Its translation: CASSGWGEKLFF.

This clonotype was observed at least ten times. V usage is TRBV29-1 and J usage is TRBJ2-3; 9 bases are a match to TRBD2. Germline CDR1 SQVTM, CDR2 ANQGSEA. The V and J ends lost 1 base and 2 bases, in that order; junction bases with no gene match: 7. The CDR3 covers 16 residues. The CDR3 coding sequence is TGCAGCGTTGAAGGAATCGCTAGCGGGGACACAGATACGCAGTATTTT. This translates into CSVEGIASGDTDTQYF.

With respect to this clonotype: Just one base apart from a much larger clone, this may be a read error. The J gene is TRBJ1-2, the V gene TRBV9; TRBD1 aligns across 7 bases. This CDR3 has 17 amino acids. CDR1 SGDLS and CDR2 YYNGEE come from the germline V gene. The CDR3, as DNA: TGTGCCAGCAGCTCTAATTCGGGACAGCCAGTAAACTATGGCTGCACCTTC. Protein: CASSSNSGQPVNYGCTF.

The CDR3 DNA reads TGTGCCAGCGGGGTTAGCACAGATACGCAGTATTTT. Translation gives CASGVSTDTQYF. The genes are TRBV7-3 and TRBJ2-3; no clear D gene. Trimming removed 8 bases at V and 0 bases at J, with 6 bases between. Germline V gene sequence: CDR1 SGHTA, CDR2 FQGTGA. The length of the CDR3 is 12 residues. Combining the CDR3 with reference TRBV7-3 and TRBJ2-3 gives the whole variable domain GAGVSQTPSNKVTEKGKYVELRCDPISGHTALYWYRQSLGQGPEFLIYFQGTGAADDSGLPNDRFFAVRPEGSVSTLKIQRTERGDSAVYLCASGVSTDTQYFGPGTRLTVL.

This clonotype occurred a few times. J is TRBJ1-2 and V is TRBV27; 8 nucleotides match TRBD1. Germline CDR1 is MNHEY and CDR2 is SMNVEV (reference sequence). The CDR3 length is 15 residues. Unmatched junction bases numbered 13, after V lost 5 bases and J lost 8 bases. The CDR3 protein is CASSPRATGAQGYTF. DNA for the CDR3: TGTGCCAGCAGTCCCAGGGCGACAGGGGCGCAAGGCTACACCTTC.

This chain joins TRBV24-1 and TRBJ2-7, with 11 bases that match TRBD2. Germline V CDR1 and CDR2: KGHDR, SFDVKD. V was pared by 10 bases and J by 2 bases, with 3 bases of the junction left unmatched. This CDR3 is 13 amino acids long. The CDR3: CATRGLAAYEQYF. CDR3 nucleotides: TGTGCCACGCGGGGACTAGCGGCCTACGAGCAGTACTTC.

This chain links TRBV2 with TRBJ2-7; D is possibly TRBD1 (5 bases). The CDR3 length is 13 residues. Germline V lookup: CDR1 SNHLY, CDR2 FYNNEI. V lost 6 bases, J lost 2 bases, and 11 bases lay in between. The CDR3 nucleotides are TGTGCCAGCAGGACCGACAGCACCTACGAGCAGTACTTC. This sequence encodes CASRTDSTYEQYF.

This chain uses TRBV7-2 with TRBJ2-7; TRBD1 aligns across 8 bases. Looked up from germline, CDR1 is SGHTA and CDR2 is FQGNSA. This CDR3 is built from 14 residues. J lost 5 bases, V lost 4 bases, and 7 bases had no gene match. In DNA, the CDR3 is TGTGCCAGCAGCTCGCCCGGACAGGGACACGAGCAGTACTTC. Translation gives CASSSPGQGHEQYF. Filled out from reference TRBV7-2 and TRBJ2-7, the complete variable domain reads GAGVSQSPSNKVTEKGKDVELRCDPISGHTALYWYRQSLGQGLEFLIYFQGNSAPDKSGLPSDRFSAERTGGSVSTLTIQRTQQEDSAVYLCASSSPGQGHEQYFGPGTRLTVT.

This clonotype was seen at least ten times. V is TRBV7-9 and J is TRBJ1-4; D call uncertain. CDR3 length equals 11 residues. Germline V gives CDR1 SEHNR, CDR2 FQNEAQ (reference sequence). Trimming cost V 5 bases and J 7 bases, with 5 bases left between them. This CDR3 reads CASSISEKLFF. CDR3 sequence (DNA): TGTGCCAGCAGCATAAGTGAAAAACTGTTTTTT.

CDR3 amino acids: CASIAGAVYNEQFF. The CDR3 region has the DNA TGCGCCAGCATAGCGGGAGCGGTATACAATGAGCAGTTCTTC. This chain links TRBV10-2 with TRBJ2-1; 9 bases map to TRBD2. This CDR3 contains 14 residues. Germline-derived CDR1 and CDR2 are WSHSY and SAAADI. V lost 7 bases to trimming and J lost 4 bases; unmatched junction nucleotides: 5.

This clonotype has a single count. V gene TRBV7-3 combines with J gene TRBJ2-5; TRBD2 matches 12 bases. This CDR3 comprises 16 residues. CDR1 SGHTA and CDR2 FQGTGA come from the germline V gene. Losses at the gene ends were 5 bases for V and 4 bases for J; bases not matched to a gene: 8. The CDR3 reads CASSHRTSGARETQYF. CDR3 nucleotides: TGTGCCAGCAGCCATAGGACTAGCGGGGCAAGAGAGACCCAGTACTTC.

The chain employs TRBV29-1 and TRBJ1-1; D is perhaps TRBD1 (5 bases). The CDR3 runs to 10 residues. Germline V gene data show CDR1 as SQVTM and CDR2 as ANQGSEA. The germline V and J ends were trimmed by 3 bases and 8 bases, with 7 bases remaining between them. Here the CDR3 reads CSVDRVEAFF. The DNA of the CDR3 is TGCAGCGTTGACAGGGTCGAAGCTTTCTTT.

In the case of this clonotype: Its ends do not fully match the called genes, so a read error is possible. This chain joins TRBV7-7 and TRBJ2-1; 10 bases match TRBD2. CDR1 SSHAT and CDR2 FNYEAQ come from the germline V gene (reference sequence). This CDR3 has 16 amino acids. For the CDR3, the DNA is TGTGCTAGCAGCTTAAGGCCTAGCGGGAGCATCGATGAGCAGTTCTTC. Its translation: CASSLRPSGSIDEQFF.

With regard to this clonotype: A read error is possible here, since a much larger clone lies one base away. The chain couples TRBV4-1 to TRBJ2-1; D unclear. This CDR3 comprises 15 residues. Looked up from germline, CDR1 is MGHRA and CDR2 is YSYEKL. Written as DNA, the CDR3 is TGCGCCGGCAGCCAAGAACCGATGACAAACAATGAGCAGTTCTTC. Translating it yields CAGSQEPMTNNEQFF.

This clonotype has a single count. The chain employs TRBV24-1 and TRBJ1-5; no firm D call. This CDR3 has 10 residues. Between the trimmed V and J ends, which lost 9 bases and 6 bases, there was a span of 5 bases. Looked up from germline, CDR1 is KGHDR and CDR2 is SFDVKD. DNA for the CDR3: TGTGCCACCCGAAGTCAGCCCCAGCATTTT. It yields the protein CATRSQPQHF.

V gene TRBV19 combines with J gene TRBJ2-5; D not resolved. This CDR3 has 15 residues. With 4 bases removed from V and 1 base from J, the gap between germline ends came to 13 bases. Per the germline V gene, CDR1 is LNHDA and CDR2 is SQIVND (reference sequence). CDR3 nucleotides: TGTGCCAGTAGTAGCCCAGCAGGACCCCAAGAGACCCAGTACTTC. Its protein is CASSSPAGPQETQYF.

This chain connects TRBV29-1 to TRBJ2-7, with 7 bases fitting TRBD1. The trim removed 3 bases at V and 10 bases at J, leaving 6 bases unmatched. Germline V CDR1 and CDR2: SQVTM, ANQGSEA. The CDR3 consists of 11 residues. CDR3 protein: CSVDFGTAQYF. CDR3 in DNA: TGCAGCGTTGATTTTGGGACAGCTCAGTACTTC.

Here the CDR3 reads CASSFHSHEQYF. As DNA, the CDR3 is TGTGCCAGCAGCTTCCACAGCCACGAGCAGTACTTC. The rearrangement links TRBV7-2 to TRBJ2-7, with D unresolved. With 3 bases removed from V and 5 bases from J, the gap between germline ends came to 8 bases. CDR3 size: 12 residues. Per germline, CDR1 SGHTA and CDR2 FQGNSA.

The chain links TRBV11-3 to TRBJ1-6; D is ambiguous. The V end lost 3 bases, the J end lost 5 bases, and 5 bases lay between the germline ends. CDR3 length: 13 residues. Germline assignment: CDR1 SGHNT and CDR2 YENEEA. CDR3 sequence: CASSLGDNSPLHF. CDR3 bases: TGTGCCAGCAGCTTGGGTGATAATTCACCCCTCCACTTT.